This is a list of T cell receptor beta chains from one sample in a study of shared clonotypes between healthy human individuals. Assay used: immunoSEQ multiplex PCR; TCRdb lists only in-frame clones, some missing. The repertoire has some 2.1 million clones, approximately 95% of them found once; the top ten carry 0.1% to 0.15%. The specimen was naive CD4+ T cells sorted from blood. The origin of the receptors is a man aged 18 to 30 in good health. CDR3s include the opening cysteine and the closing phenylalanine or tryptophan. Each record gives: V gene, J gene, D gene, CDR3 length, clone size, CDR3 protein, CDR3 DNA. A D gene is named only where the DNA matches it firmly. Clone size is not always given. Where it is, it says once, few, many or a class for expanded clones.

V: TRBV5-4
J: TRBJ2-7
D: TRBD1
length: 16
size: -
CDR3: CASSLEGGDRSDEQYF
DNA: TGTGCCAGCAGCTTGGAAGGGGGCGATCGGTCTGACGAGCAGTACTTC

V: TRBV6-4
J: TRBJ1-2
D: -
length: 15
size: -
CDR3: CASSDSPGAHYGYTF
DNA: TGTGCCAGCAGTGACTCGCCGGGCGCCCACTATGGCTACACCTTC

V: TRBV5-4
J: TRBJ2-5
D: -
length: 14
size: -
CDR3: CASSSKSGQETQYF
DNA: TGTGCCAGCAGCTCTAAATCAGGGCAAGAGACCCAGTACTTC

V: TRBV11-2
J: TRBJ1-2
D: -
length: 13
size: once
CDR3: CASSLGGAEGYTF
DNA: TGTGCCAGCAGCTTAGGGGGGGCTGAAGGCTACACCTTC

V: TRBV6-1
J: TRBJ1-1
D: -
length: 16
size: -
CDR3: CASSEMVSASNTEAFF
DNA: TGTGCCAGCAGTGAAATGGTGTCGGCCTCGAACACTGAAGCTTTCTTT

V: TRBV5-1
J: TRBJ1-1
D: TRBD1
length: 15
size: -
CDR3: CASSWDTGADTEAFF
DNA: TGCGCCAGCAGCTGGGACACAGGGGCCGACACTGAAGCTTTCTTT

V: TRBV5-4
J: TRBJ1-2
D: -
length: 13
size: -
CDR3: CASSPTWDSGYTF
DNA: TGTGCCAGCAGCCCGACCTGGGATAGTGGCTACACCTTC

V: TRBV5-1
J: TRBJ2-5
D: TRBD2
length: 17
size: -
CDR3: CASSTGTSGRLQETQYF
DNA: TGCGCCAGCAGCACCGGGACTAGCGGGAGACTTCAAGAGACCCAGTACTTC

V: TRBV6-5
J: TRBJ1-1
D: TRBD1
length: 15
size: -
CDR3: CASSYSSRGQVEAFF
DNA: TGTGCCAGCAGTTACTCTAGCAGGGGGCAGGTTGAAGCTTTCTTT

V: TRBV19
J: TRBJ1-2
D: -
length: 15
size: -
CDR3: CASSIDREGNYGYTF
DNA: TGTGCCAGTAGTATAGATCGGGAGGGGAACTATGGCTACACCTTC

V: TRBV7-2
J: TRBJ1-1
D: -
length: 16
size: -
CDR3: CASSFRGGTQGFGAFF
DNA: TGTGCCAGCAGCTTCAGGGGAGGAACGCAAGGATTTGGAGCTTTCTTT

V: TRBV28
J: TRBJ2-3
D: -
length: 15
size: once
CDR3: CASSLPTSSTDTQYF
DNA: TGTGCCAGCAGTCTCCCGACAAGTAGCACAGATACGCAGTATTTT

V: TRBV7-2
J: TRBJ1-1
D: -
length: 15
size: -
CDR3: CASSLFTVMNTEAFF
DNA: TGTGCCAGCAGCTTATTCACAGTAATGAACACTGAAGCTTTCTTT

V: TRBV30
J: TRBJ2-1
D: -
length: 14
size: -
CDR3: CAWTAAGPYNEQFF
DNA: TGTGCCTGGACTGCGGCGGGTCCCTACAATGAGCAGTTCTTC

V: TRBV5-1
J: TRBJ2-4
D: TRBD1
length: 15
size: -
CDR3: CASSPETGGIYIQYF
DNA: TGCGCCAGCAGCCCGGAGACAGGGGGCATTTACATTCAGTACTTC

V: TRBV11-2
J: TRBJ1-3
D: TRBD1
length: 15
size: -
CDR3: CASSPTGGGGNTIYF
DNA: TGTGCCAGCAGCCCGACAGGGGGCGGTGGAAACACCATATATTTT

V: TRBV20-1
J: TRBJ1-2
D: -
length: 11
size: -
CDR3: CGRSLNYGYTF
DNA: TGCGGTCGATCTTTGAACTATGGCTACACCTTC

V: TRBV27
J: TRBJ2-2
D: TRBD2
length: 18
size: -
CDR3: CASSLTAGTSGHTGELFF
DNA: TGTGCCAGCAGTTTAACGGCCGGAACTAGCGGACACACCGGGGAGCTGTTTTTT

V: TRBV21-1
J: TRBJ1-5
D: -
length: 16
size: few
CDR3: CASSTCYRISNQPQHF
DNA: TGTGCCAGCAGCACCTGCTACAGGATCAGCAATCAGCCCCAGCATTTT

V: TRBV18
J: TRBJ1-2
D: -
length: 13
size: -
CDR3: CASSPDSNYGYTF
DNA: TGTGCCAGCTCACCCGACAGCAACTATGGCTACACCTTC

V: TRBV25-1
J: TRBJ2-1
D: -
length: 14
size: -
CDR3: CASSETTMGNEQFF
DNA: TGTGCCAGCAGTGAAACAACAATGGGGAATGAGCAGTTCTTC

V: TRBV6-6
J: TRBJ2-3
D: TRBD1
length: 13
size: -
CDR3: CASRTGGTDTQYF
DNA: TGTGCCAGCAGGACAGGGGGCACAGATACGCAGTATTTT

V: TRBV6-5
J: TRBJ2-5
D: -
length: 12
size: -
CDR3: CASSSTGVTQYF
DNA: TGTGCCAGCAGTTCCACGGGTGTGACCCAGTACTTC

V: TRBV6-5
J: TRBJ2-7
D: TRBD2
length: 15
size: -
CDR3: CASRNSGSVSYEQYF
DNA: TGTGCCAGCAGAAACAGCGGGAGTGTCTCCTACGAGCAGTACTTC

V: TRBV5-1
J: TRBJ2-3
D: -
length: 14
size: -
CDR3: CASSLGEDTDTQYF
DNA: TGCGCCAGCAGCTTGGGGGAGGACACAGATACGCAGTATTTT

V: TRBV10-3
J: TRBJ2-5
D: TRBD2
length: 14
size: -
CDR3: CATSSGGPKETQYF
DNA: TGTGCCACCTCTAGCGGGGGGCCCAAGGAGACCCAGTACTTC

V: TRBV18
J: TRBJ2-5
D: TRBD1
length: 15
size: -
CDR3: CASSFETGGLETQYF
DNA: TGTGCCAGCTCATTCGAGACAGGGGGCCTGGAGACCCAGTACTTC

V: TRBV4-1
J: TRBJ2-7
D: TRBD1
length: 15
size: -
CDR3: CASSQPGQRFYEQYF
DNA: TGCGCCAGCAGCCAGCCGGGACAGCGATTCTACGAGCAGTACTTC

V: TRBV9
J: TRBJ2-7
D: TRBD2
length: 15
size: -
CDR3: CASSAGWTSSYEQYF
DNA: TGTGCCAGCAGCGCCGGGTGGACTAGTTCCTACGAGCAGTACTTC

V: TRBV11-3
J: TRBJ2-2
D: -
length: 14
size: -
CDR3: CASSLGTLNGELFF
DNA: TGTGCCAGCAGCTTAGGTACTCTGAACGGGGAGCTGTTTTTT

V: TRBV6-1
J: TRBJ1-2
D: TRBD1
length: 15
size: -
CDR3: CASRIGTGGNYGYTF
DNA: TGTGCCAGCAGGATAGGGACAGGGGGAAACTATGGCTACACCTTC

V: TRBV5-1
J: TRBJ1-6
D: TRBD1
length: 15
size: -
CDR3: CASSKGTGDNSPLHF
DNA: TGCGCCAGCAGCAAGGGGACAGGAGATAATTCACCCCTCCACTTT

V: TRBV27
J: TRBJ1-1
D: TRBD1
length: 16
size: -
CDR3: CASSLSPTGLNTEAFF
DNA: TGTGCCAGCAGTTTATCACCGACAGGGTTGAACACTGAAGCTTTCTTT

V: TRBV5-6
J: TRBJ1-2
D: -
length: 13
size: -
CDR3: CASSSRVNYGYTF
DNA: TGTGCCAGCAGCTCCCGGGTCAACTATGGCTACACCTTC

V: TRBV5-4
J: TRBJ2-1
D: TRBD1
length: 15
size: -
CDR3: CASSSGQGAVDEQFF
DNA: TGTGCCAGCAGCTCGGGACAGGGGGCGGTAGATGAGCAGTTCTTC

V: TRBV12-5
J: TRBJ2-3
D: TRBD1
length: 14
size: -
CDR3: CASGWGQGTDTQYF
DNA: TGTGCTAGTGGTTGGGGACAGGGCACAGATACGCAGTATTTT

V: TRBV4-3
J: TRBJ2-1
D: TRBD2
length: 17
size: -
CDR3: CASSQVLAGGPGNEQFF
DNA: TGCGCCAGCAGCCAAGTCCTAGCGGGAGGGCCCGGGAATGAGCAGTTCTTC